What follows are 8 T cell receptor beta chains derived from one specimen sequenced in a study of early T cells in non-severe SARS-CoV-2 infection. TCRdb processed the 5' RACE reads anew with MiXCR; each CDR3 protein has one entry. The table lists around 61,000 distinct CDR3 sequences, over 10% of them singletons. The sample consisted of whole blood. Receptors originate from an adult who was a healthcare worker with PCR-confirmed SARS-CoV-2 infection or an uninfected control (not recorded which).

This clonotype was recorded at least ten times. One end of the junction is discordant with germline, which a read error may explain. The chain joins TRBV11-3 to TRBJ1-1; perhaps TRBD1 as D (5 bases). The CDR3 contains 14 residues. The germline gives CDR1 SGHNT, CDR2 YENEEA. CDR3 sequence: CASSLGGLKTEAFF. For the CDR3, the DNA is TGTGCCAGCAGCTTAGGGGGCTTGAAAACTGAAGCTTTCTTT.

This clonotype was seen more than once but under ten times. The V gene is TRBV19, the J gene TRBJ1-1, with 8 positions matching TRBD1. With V trimmed by 3 bases and J by 4 bases, 4 bases remained unmatched. The CDR3 runs to 14 residues. Germline CDR1 and CDR2: LNHDA and SQIVND (reference sequence). CDR3 in DNA: TGTGCCAGTAGTATCAGGGGGCGAAGCACTGAAGCTTTCTTT. The encoded protein is CASSIRGRSTEAFF.

The chain joins TRBV9 to TRBJ2-1; no clear D gene. Germline CDR1 SGDLS, CDR2 YYNGEE. V dropped 0 bases and J dropped 0 bases, with 13 bases sitting between them. The CDR3 has 17 residues. The CDR3 nucleotides read TGTGCCAGCAGCGTAGGTCCTAGTATTGGCTCCTACAATGAGCAGTTCTTC. Translation: CASSVGPSIGSYNEQFF.

The rearrangement links TRBV27 to TRBJ1-1; 8 bases agree with TRBD1. Germline V gene sequence: CDR1 MNHEY, CDR2 SMNVEV (reference sequence). V lost 6 bases and J lost 10; bases outside the gene matches: 7. The CDR3 runs to 12 residues. The CDR3 nucleotides are TGTGCCAGCAGGGCCGGGACAGGTCTAGCTTTCTTT. This gives the protein CASRAGTGLAFF.

This clonotype was observed at least ten times. The chain combines TRBV2 with TRBJ2-2, with D perhaps matching TRBD2 (6 bases). The germline CDR1 and CDR2 sequences are SNHLY and FYNNEI. The V gene lost 4 bases and the J gene lost 0 bases, with 6 bases spanning the gap. CDR3 length: 14 residues. In DNA, the CDR3 is TGTGCCAGCAGTGGGAGGGCGAACACCGGGGAGCTGTTTTTT. This translates into CASSGRANTGELFF.

J is TRBJ2-4 and V is TRBV27, with unresolved D. Trimming cost V 4 bases and J 4 bases, with 11 bases left between them. From germline, CDR1 is MNHEY and CDR2 SMNVEV (reference sequence). The length of the CDR3 is 14 residues. This chain's CDR3 is CASSSPIAKNIQYF. CDR3 nucleotides: TGTGCCAGCAGTTCCCCGATAGCAAAAAACATTCAGTACTTC.

This clonotype was seen only a few times. The rearrangement links TRBV7-2 to TRBJ2-5; the D call may be TRBD1 or TRBD2 (5 bases each). CDR1 and CDR2 (germline): SGHTA, FQGNSA. The CDR3 covers 15 residues. The germline V and J ends were trimmed by 5 bases and 7 bases, with 20 bases remaining between them. The CDR3 DNA follows: TGTGCCAGCAGCCCTTCTCCGGGGCACGAAAGGACCCAGTACTTC. It encodes CASSPSPGHERTQYF.

This clonotype was counted many times. The chain is built from TRBV2 and TRBJ2-2; D gene unclear. Trimming removed 3 bases at V and 2 bases at J, with 7 bases between. The CDR3 is made up of 14 amino acids. CDR1 SNHLY and CDR2 FYNNEI come from the germline V gene. The chain's CDR3 is CASSEQYNTGELFF. For the CDR3, the DNA is TGTGCCAGCAGTGAGCAGTATAACACCGGGGAGCTGTTTTTT.